The next 14 T cell receptor beta chains were all read from a single sample in a study of response to subunit inactivated influenza vaccine. TCRdb analysed the RT-PCR reads with MiXCR anew, one entry per CDR3 protein. This table holds around 570,000 distinct CDR3 sequences, about 10% found once. The data also belong to a second study, concerning T cells expressing NK-cell markers. That report adds: It was by 5'RACE template switching with UMIs that TCR beta cDNA was made.

Sequencing was performed on PBMCs from blood, taken on the day of vaccination. Receptor source: a man aged 45-65 years who received an inactivated influenza vaccine.

This clonotype has a count of ten or more. The chain carries TRBV15 and TRBJ2-3; D is perhaps TRBD1 (5 bases). V was pared by 0 bases and J by 4 bases, with 17 bases between. The CDR3 contains 17 residues. Germline loops: CDR1 LNHNV, CDR2 YYDKDF (reference sequence). This chain's CDR3 is CATSRESGQGVPDTQYF. The CDR3 nucleotides read TGTGCCACCAGCAGAGAATCAGGGCAGGGCGTCCCAGATACGCAGTATTTT. Full variable domain (remainder filled in from reference TRBV15 and TRBJ2-3): DAMVIQNPRYQVTQFGKPVTLSCSQTLNHNVMYWYQQKSSQAPKLLFHYYDKDFNNEADTPDNFQSRRPNTSFCFLDIRSPGLGDTAMYLCATSRESGQGVPDTQYFGPGTRLTVL.

This clonotype was picked up a small number of times. The rearrangement joins TRBV20-1 to TRBJ2-3, with 9 bases matching TRBD2. With V trimmed by 4 bases and J by 4 bases, 6 bases remained unmatched. There are 14 residues in the CDR3. CDR1 DFQATT and CDR2 SNEGSKA come from the germline V gene (reference sequence). CDR3 in amino acids: CSATLAGAPDTQYF. In DNA, the CDR3 is TGCAGTGCTACCTTAGCGGGAGCCCCAGATACGCAGTATTTT.

This clonotype was counted only a few times. The rearrangement links TRBV2 to TRBJ2-1; 7 bases map to TRBD2. The germline CDR1 and CDR2 sequences are SNHLY and FYNNEI. V gave up 6 bases and J gave up 2 bases; unmatched junction bases: 7. The CDR3 consists of 15 residues. CDR3 residues: CASSVTSATYNEQFF. The CDR3 nucleotides read TGTGCCAGCAGCGTTACTAGCGCTACCTACAATGAGCAGTTCTTC.

This clonotype has ten or more counts. V usage is TRBV7-9 and J usage is TRBJ2-7; no definite D call. Trimming removed 2 bases from V and 3 bases from J, with 11 bases in between. Germline CDR1 reads SEHNR; CDR2 reads FQNEAQ (reference sequence). CDR3 length equals 14 residues. The DNA for the CDR3 is TGTGCCAGCAGCTTATTCGGTCCTAACTACGAGCAGTACTTC. Amino acids: CASSLFGPNYEQYF.

This clonotype has just a few counts. The chain joins TRBV18 to TRBJ2-5; D remains ambiguous. V was cut by 2 bases and J by 5 bases, with 6 bases left in between. The germline V gene encodes CDR1 KGHSH and CDR2 LQKENI. The CDR3 is 12 amino acids. Here the CDR3 DNA reads TGTGCCAGCTCACCAAGGACGGAGACCCAGTACTTC. This gives the protein CASSPRTETQYF.

The chain has TRBV30 and TRBJ2-1; D gene ambiguous. The CDR3 runs 11 residues. Germline V gene sequence: CDR1 GTSNPN, CDR2 SVGIG (reference sequence). Trimming shortened V by 1 base and J by 10 bases, and 8 bases separated the two germline ends. DNA of the CDR3: TGTGCCTGGAGTGAAGGAACAGAGCAGTTCTTC. Its protein is CAWSEGTEQFF.

The chain joins TRBV29-1 to TRBJ2-7; D is possibly TRBD2 (5 bases). The germline V gene has CDR1 SQVTM and CDR2 ANQGSEA. CDR3 length equals 13 residues. V lost 2 bases to trimming and J lost 4 bases, with 12 bases between them. The CDR3 spells CSVEYPGEYEQYF. CDR3 DNA: TGCAGCGTTGAATACCCTGGGGAGTACGAGCAGTACTTC.

V usage is TRBV3-1 and J usage is TRBJ2-1; weak D call: TRBD2 (6 bases). Germline CDR1 is LGHDT and CDR2 is YNNKEL (reference sequence). Trimming cost V 1 base and J 4 bases, with 11 bases left between them. The CDR3 is made up of 15 amino acids. The CDR3 here is CASSQGSGVYNEQFF. The CDR3 nucleotides read TGTGCCAGCAGCCAAGGTTCGGGGGTGTACAATGAGCAGTTCTTC.

The rearrangement joins TRBV4-3 to TRBJ1-3; TRBD1 is a possible D gene (6 bases). Between the trimmed V and J ends, which lost 0 bases and 2 bases, there was a span of 11 bases. Germline CDR1 reads LGHNA; CDR2 reads YSLEER. The CDR3 extends over 16 amino acids. The CDR3 DNA reads TGCGCCAGCAGCCAAGATGGGGGGCTTGCTGGAAACACCATATATTTT. Protein product: CASSQDGGLAGNTIYF.

CDR3 nucleotide sequence: TGTGCCAGCAGTTACATAGCGGGTCTATCCTACAATGAGCAGTTCTTC. Protein: CASSYIAGLSYNEQFF. This chain connects TRBV27 to TRBJ2-1, with 7 bases fitting TRBD2. V trimming: 4 bases; J trimming: 1 base; junction bases outside the gene matches: 7. Looked up from germline, CDR1 is MNHEY and CDR2 is SMNVEV (reference sequence). This CDR3 is built from 16 residues.

This clonotype appeared many times. This chain uses TRBV6-1 with TRBJ1-1, with 11 nucleotides matching TRBD1. The V segment lost 6 bases and the J segment 1 base; nucleotides outside the gene matches: 4. CDR1 MNHNS and CDR2 SASEGT come from the germline V gene. This CDR3 contains 15 residues. The CDR3 sequence: CASRGTGGRNTEAFF. The CDR3 nucleotides are TGTGCCAGCAGAGGGACAGGGGGACGGAACACTGAAGCTTTCTTT.

V and J are TRBV27 and TRBJ2-2, with 8 bases aligning to TRBD2. CDR1 is MNHEY and CDR2 is SMNVEV in the germline V gene (reference sequence). This CDR3 comprises 17 residues. J lost 3 bases, V lost 3 bases, and 9 bases had no gene match. CDR3 coding DNA: TGTGCCAGCAGTTTTATAACTAGCGGAACTTACACCGGGGAGCTGTTTTTT. It translates to CASSFITSGTYTGELFF.

The rearrangement uses TRBV3-1 and TRBJ2-2; 12 bases are shared with TRBD2. Looked up from germline, CDR1 is LGHDT and CDR2 is YNNKEL (reference sequence). This CDR3 comprises 15 residues. The trim removed 4 bases at V and 7 bases at J, leaving 4 bases unmatched. The DNA of the CDR3 is TGTGCCAGCAGCCCTTCTAGCGGGAGGGGCGGGGAGCTGTTTTTT. Amino acids: CASSPSSGRGGELFF.

The CDR3 here is CASSMGGRGLYGEKLFF. CDR3 in DNA: TGTGCCAGCAGTATGGGAGGCAGGGGGCTTTATGGTGAAAAACTGTTTTTT. J is TRBJ1-4 and V is TRBV27; 8 bases match TRBD1. This CDR3 contains 17 residues. Germline CDR1 reads MNHEY; CDR2 reads SMNVEV (reference sequence). V dropped 5 bases and J dropped 7; count of bases not matched to a gene: 15. Supplemented by reference TRBV27 and TRBJ1-4, the full variable domain reads EAQVTQNPRYLITVTGKKLTVTCSQNMNHEYMSWYRQDPGLGLRQIYYSMNVEVTDKGDVPEGYKVSRKEKRNFPLILESPSPNQTSLYFCASSMGGRGLYGEKLFFGSGTQLSVL.